This passage covers 32 T cell receptor beta chains from one sample sequenced in a study of B cell selection in AIRE deficiency. Regulatory T cells were sorted as CD4+CD25hiCD127low/negative. The data were produced by immunoSEQ multiplex PCR, yet TCRdb's version contains in-frame clones alone and is incomplete. Among tens of thousands of clones listed, over 90% were seen once. Sequenced: CD4+CD25+ Tregs sorted from PBMCs. The source is a human donor in good health.

The chain joins TRBV5-4 to TRBJ2-7; a possible D gene is TRBD2 (5 bases). CDR1 is SGHNT and CDR2 is YYREEE in the germline V gene (reference sequence). Trimming shortened V by 4 bases and J by 7 bases, and 18 bases separated the two germline ends. There are 14 residues in the CDR3. The CDR3 reads CASSGGGPHGEQYF. In DNA form, the CDR3 reads TGTGCCAGCAGCGGTGGAGGTCCTCATGGAGAGCAGTACTTC.

The chain couples TRBV10-2 to TRBJ1-1, with a possible D match to TRBD1 (5 bases). V lost 3 bases to trimming and J lost 10 bases, with 12 bases between them. CDR1 is WSHSY, CDR2 SAAADI, per germline. The CDR3 covers 12 residues. CDR3 in DNA: TGCGCCAGCAGTGATGGGGGAAGTCGAGCTTTCTTT. Translated: CASSDGGSRAFF.

This clone was counted between two and nine times. This chain uses TRBV19 with TRBJ1-5, with a possible D match to TRBD1 (5 bases). V lost 3 bases, J lost 0 bases, and 18 bases lay in between. The CDR3 is 18 residues long. CDR1 LNHDA and CDR2 SQIVND come from the germline V gene (reference sequence). The CDR3 bases are TGTGCCAGTAGTATTGGGGGAGCCGTTCTTTATAGCAATCAGCCCCAGCATTTT. Its translation is CASSIGGAVLYSNQPQHF.

The chain couples TRBV5-1 to TRBJ2-2; D gene uncertain. The germline CDR1 and CDR2 sequences are SGHRS and YFSETQ. This CDR3 is 15 amino acids long. The V gene lost 4 bases and the J gene lost 3 bases, with 13 bases spanning the gap. The CDR3 reads CASSQSWGYTGELFF. DNA of the CDR3: TGCGCCAGCAGCCAGTCATGGGGATACACCGGGGAGCTGTTTTTT.

This clone was seen only a few times. The CDR3 nucleotides are TGTGCCAGTAGATTTCGCGCAGGATCGACAATTATGAACACTGAAGCTTTCTTT. Translated: CASRFRAGSTIMNTEAFF. The chain uses TRBV19 and TRBJ1-1, with no clear D. The germline V gene has CDR1 LNHDA and CDR2 SQIVND (reference sequence). The CDR3 is 18 amino acids. The V end lost 6 bases, the J end lost 0 bases, and 23 bases lay between the germline ends.

The chain employs TRBV2 and TRBJ2-7; D call uncertain. CDR3 size: 13 residues. Trimming stripped 8 bases from V and 3 bases from J, with 14 bases between. Germline CDR1 is SNHLY and CDR2 is FYNNEI. The CDR3: CASSREAIYEQYF. DNA of the CDR3: TGTGCCAGCTCGAGAGAAGCCATCTACGAGCAGTACTTC.

The CDR3 here is CASTLRAQNEQFF. For the CDR3, the DNA is TGTGCCAGCACCCTCCGGGCTCAAAATGAGCAGTTCTTC. The V gene is TRBV2, the J gene TRBJ2-1; no reliable D call. The CDR3 has 13 amino acids. Looked up from germline, CDR1 is SNHLY and CDR2 is FYNNEI. Trimming left V 7 bases short and J 7 bases short, with 14 bases between.

The rearrangement joins TRBV10-3 to TRBJ2-5; D possibly corresponds to TRBD1 (6 bases). V shed 10 bases and J shed 4 bases, with 22 bases lying between them. From germline, CDR1 is ENHRY and CDR2 SYGVKD. The CDR3 is 15 residues long. The CDR3 here is CATARSGAVGETQYF. In DNA, the CDR3 is TGTGCCACCGCTCGGTCAGGGGCGGTCGGAGAGACCCAGTACTTC.

The rearrangement uses TRBV7-9 and TRBJ1-6; D is ambiguous. This CDR3 spans 13 amino acids. CDR1 SEHNR and CDR2 FQNEAQ come from the germline V gene (reference sequence). V lost 1 base and J 10 bases, leaving 8 bases between the germline ends. CDR3 residues: CASSLGVNSPLHF. The DNA for the CDR3 is TGTGCCAGCAGCTTAGGAGTTAACTCACCCCTCCACTTT. The full variable domain, in which reference TRBV7-9 and TRBJ1-6 provide the parts outside the CDR3, is DTGVSQNPRHKITKRGQNVTFRCDPISEHNRLYWYRQTLGQGPEFLTYFQNEAQLEKSRLLSDRFSAERPKGSFSTLEIQRTEQGDSAMYLCASSLGVNSPLHFGNGTRLTVT.

The rearrangement joins TRBV6-5 to TRBJ1-1; the D gene is possibly TRBD1 (6 bases). Germline lookup yields CDR1 MNHEY and CDR2 SVGAGI. V was clipped by 4 bases and J by 7 bases, with 16 bases between them. CDR3 length: 14 residues. The DNA of the CDR3 is TGTGCCAGCAGTTCCATCATAGGACAGCATGAAGCTTTCTTT. Its protein is CASSSIIGQHEAFF.

V gene TRBV18 combines with J gene TRBJ2-4, with D possibly TRBD1 on 7 matching bases. Per germline, CDR1 KGHSH and CDR2 LQKENI. CDR3 length: 14 amino acids. Deletions cut 3 bases from V and 7 bases from J, with 13 bases between. The chain's CDR3 is CASSPQQGRNIQYF. The CDR3 DNA reads as TGTGCCAGCTCACCGCAACAGGGGAGGAACATTCAGTACTTC.

This rearrangement joins TRBV19 to TRBJ1-6, with 9 bases aligning to TRBD1. The J segment lost 6 bases and the V segment lost 3 bases, leaving 3 bases of the junction unmatched. Germline V gene lookup returns CDR1 LNHDA and CDR2 SQIVND (reference sequence). The CDR3 loop spans 15 amino acids. CDR3 sequence (DNA): TGTGCCAGTAGTATGGACAGGGGTGCTAATTCACCCCTCCACTTT. Amino acid sequence: CASSMDRGANSPLHF.

The chain recombines TRBV10-3 with TRBJ1-4; TRBD1 is a possible D gene (5 bases). The germline V gene has CDR1 ENHRY and CDR2 SYGVKD. V lost 6 bases to trimming and J lost 8 bases, with 16 bases between them. This CDR3 spans 14 amino acids. The CDR3, as DNA: TGTGCCATCAGACCCGCAGGGCCTGGGGAAAAACTGTTTTTT. It specifies CAIRPAGPGEKLFF.

The chain recombines TRBV11-3 with TRBJ1-1; possible D gene TRBD1, 6 bases. This CDR3 contains 13 residues. Per the germline V gene, CDR1 is SGHNT and CDR2 is YENEEA. Deletions cut 5 bases from V and 10 bases from J, with 17 bases between. Here the CDR3 DNA reads TGTGCCAGCAGCCCAAGGTGGGGGGCTGCAGCTTTCTTT. This gives the protein CASSPRWGAAAFF.

This chain connects TRBV10-2 to TRBJ2-3; D is perhaps TRBD2 (6 bases). The CDR3 is 15 amino acids. In germline, CDR1 is WSHSY, CDR2 SAAADI. V lost 3 bases and J 2 bases, leaving 12 bases between the germline ends. As DNA, the CDR3 is TGCGCCAGCAGTGACGCGGCGGGGTTCACAGATACGCAGTATTTT. This gives the protein CASSDAAGFTDTQYF.

Written as DNA, the CDR3 is TGTGCCAGCAGTTACGGGGTACCCTATGGCTACACCTTC. Its translation is CASSYGVPYGYTF. The chain joins TRBV6-5 to TRBJ1-2; D is ambiguous. The length of the CDR3 is 13 residues. CDR1 is MNHEY, CDR2 SVGAGI, per germline. V gave up 2 bases and J gave up 4 bases, with 8 bases separating them.

The chain is built from TRBV5-6 and TRBJ2-5; D unresolved. This CDR3 has 13 residues. Germline lookup yields CDR1 SGHDT and CDR2 YYEEEE. V was pared by 5 bases and J by 11 bases, with 19 bases between. The CDR3 reads CASSPRPLSHQYF. The CDR3 coding sequence is TGTGCCAGCAGTCCCAGACCTCTTTCCCATCAGTACTTC.

CDR3 bases: TGCGCCAGCAGCCGTTCGGGGATAAGCTCCTACGAGCAGTACTTC. It yields the protein CASSRSGISSYEQYF. The chain couples TRBV5-1 to TRBJ2-7, with D maybe TRBD2 (5 bases). V was shortened by 4 bases and J by 0 bases, with 14 bases between the two germline ends. The length of the CDR3 is 15 residues. Looked up from germline, CDR1 is SGHRS and CDR2 is YFSETQ.

This clone has only one observation. The chain is built from TRBV27 and TRBJ2-7; possibly TRBD1 for D (6 bases). CDR3 size: 15 residues. Trimming left V 2 bases short and J 3 bases short, with 14 bases between. The germline CDR1 and CDR2 sequences are MNHEY and SMNVEV (reference sequence). The CDR3 here is CASSLGTSVVYEQYF. CDR3 bases: TGTGCCAGCAGTTTAGGGACATCTGTAGTCTACGAGCAGTACTTC.

The chain links TRBV18 to TRBJ2-4, with TRBD2 matching 10 bases. Germline V gives CDR1 KGHSH, CDR2 LQKENI. The CDR3 contains 15 residues. V was clipped by 5 bases and J by 8 bases; unmatched bases: 9. CDR3 in amino acids: CASSALAGDGDIQYF. The CDR3 DNA reads as TGTGCCAGCTCAGCTCTAGCGGGAGATGGAGACATTCAGTACTTC.

V usage is TRBV27 and J usage is TRBJ2-7; no firm D call. The germline V gene has CDR1 MNHEY and CDR2 SMNVEV (reference sequence). The ends were cut back, 5 bases at V and 7 bases at J, with 18 bases in the middle. The CDR3 is 14 residues long. This CDR3 is CASSPKWPHDEQYF. The CDR3 DNA reads as TGTGCCAGCAGTCCTAAATGGCCGCATGATGAGCAGTACTTC.

V usage is TRBV4-1 and J usage is TRBJ2-3; 11 nucleotides line up with TRBD2. The junction had 14 bases not matched to a gene; V was cut back by 2 bases and J by 4 bases. Germline V gene sequence: CDR1 MGHRA, CDR2 YSYEKL. This CDR3 is built from 19 residues. The CDR3 sequence: CASSQHPRASGGPADTQYF. The CDR3 nucleotides read TGCGCCAGCAGCCAACACCCCCGGGCTAGCGGGGGGCCGGCAGATACGCAGTATTTT.

The chain carries TRBV10-2 and TRBJ2-7, with D perhaps matching TRBD1 (5 bases). Between the trimmed V and J ends, which lost 4 bases and 7 bases, there was a span of 20 bases. The length of the CDR3 is 15 residues. Germline values: CDR1 WSHSY, CDR2 SAAADI. CDR3 residues: CASSGLRTQLGEQYF. CDR3 coding DNA: TGCGCCAGCAGTGGGCTCCGGACACAGCTAGGGGAGCAGTACTTC.

V usage is TRBV7-9 and J usage is TRBJ2-7; maybe TRBD2 (6 bases). Germline V lookup: CDR1 SEHNR, CDR2 FQNEAQ (reference sequence). Between the trimmed V and J ends, which lost 5 bases and 4 bases, there was a span of 18 bases. The CDR3 consists of 15 residues. CDR3 in DNA: TGTGCCAGCAGCCGATCTAGGGACTGGCGATACGAGCAGTACTTC. Translation gives CASSRSRDWRYEQYF.

This chain links TRBV6-5 with TRBJ2-7; 7 bases agree with TRBD1. There are 13 residues in the CDR3. V was clipped by 5 bases and J by 2 bases; unmatched bases: 3. The germline V gene encodes CDR1 MNHEY and CDR2 SVGAGI. The CDR3 sequence is CASSEGTAYEQYF. The CDR3 nucleotides are TGTGCCAGCAGTGAAGGGACAGCCTACGAGCAGTACTTC.

This clone was observed once. The gene calls are TRBV9 and TRBJ2-1; D perhaps matches TRBD1 (5 bases). This CDR3 region has 16 residues. The germline V and J ends were trimmed by 1 base and 8 bases, with 19 bases remaining between them. Germline V gene data show CDR1 as SGDLS and CDR2 as YYNGEE. In DNA form, the CDR3 reads TGTGCCAGCAGCGTACAAACAGGCGTAAATTCCTATGAGCAGTTCTTC. Translating it yields CASSVQTGVNSYEQFF.

This sequence joins TRBV6-6 and TRBJ2-7; D call uncertain. The CDR3 consists of 14 residues. The V gene lost 7 bases and the J gene lost 2 bases, with 15 bases spanning the gap. Germline loops: CDR1 MNHNY, CDR2 SVGAGI (reference sequence). The CDR3 DNA is TGTGCCAGCAACCGGCTATTAGACCCCTACGAGCAGTACTTC. Amino acids: CASNRLLDPYEQYF.

The genes are TRBV28 and TRBJ2-2; D call uncertain. This CDR3 is 12 amino acids long. V was clipped by 3 bases and J by 6 bases, with 5 bases between them. Germline V gene data show CDR1 as MDHEN and CDR2 as SYDVKM. In DNA form, the CDR3 reads TGTGCCAGCAGTTTTTACGCCGGGGAGCTGTTTTTT. Its translation is CASSFYAGELFF.

The chain links TRBV7-9 to TRBJ1-1; D is undetermined. V gave up 1 base and J gave up 7 bases, with 13 bases separating them. There are 14 residues in the CDR3. The germline CDR1 and CDR2 sequences are SEHNR and FQNEAQ (reference sequence). The CDR3 loop is CASSLGMVAHEAFF. The CDR3 nucleotides read TGTGCCAGCAGCTTAGGGATGGTCGCCCATGAAGCTTTCTTT.

The rearrangement joins TRBV7-2 to TRBJ2-2, with TRBD2 matching over 12 bases. This CDR3 has 15 residues. Germline CDR1 reads SGHTA; CDR2 reads FQGNSA. Germline trimming cut 1 base from V and 7 bases from J; bases unmatched to any gene: 1. The CDR3 DNA follows: TGTGCCAGCAGCTTAGGACTAGCGGGGGTCGGGGAGCTGTTTTTT. Residues: CASSLGLAGVGELFF.

V gene TRBV7-9 combines with J gene TRBJ1-1; D is unresolved. The CDR3 spans 13 residues. Between the trimmed V and J ends, which lost 4 bases and 1 base, there was a span of 7 bases. Germline V gene sequence: CDR1 SEHNR, CDR2 FQNEAQ (reference sequence). CDR3 sequence: CASSSQQNTEAFF. For the CDR3, the DNA is TGTGCCAGCAGCTCCCAACAGAACACTGAAGCTTTCTTT.

The V gene is TRBV5-1, the J gene TRBJ2-1; the match to TRBD2 covers 8 bases. Germline CDR1 is SGHRS and CDR2 is YFSETQ. The CDR3 spans 17 residues. The junction had 5 bases not matched to a gene; V was cut back by 0 bases and J by 0 bases. CDR3 loop: CASSLAGTSISYNEQFF. CDR3 DNA: TGCGCCAGCAGCTTGGCCGGGACTAGTATCTCCTACAATGAGCAGTTCTTC.